The rows below give T cell receptor beta chains drawn from one sample of a study of graft-versus-host responses after intestinal transplantation. Sequencing was performed with immunoSEQ multiplex PCR; in TCRdb, only in-frame clones are kept and a portion is missing. Of about 97,000 clones in the sample, 75% to 95% were seen once. Source: PBMCs, taken 450 to 480 days after intestinal transplant. The source of these receptors is a human patient who received an intestinal transplant, so some T cells may come from the graft donor. The CDR3 runs from the conserved cysteine through the conserved F or W. For some rows the clone size is stated as once, few or many, or as a class when expanded; others skip it.

abundance	j_gene	v_gene	CDR3aa
-	TRBJ2-5	TRBV5-6	CASSEPGLGWSETQYF
-	TRBJ2-2	TRBV7-3	CASSQQGYGTGELFF
once	TRBJ1-4	TRBV18	CASSQPPGVEKLFF
-	TRBJ2-2	TRBV7-3	CASSPAVNTGELFF
-	TRBJ2-3	TRBV27	CASSGRQSDTQYF
-	TRBJ1-1	TRBV19	CASSTGQGTEAFF
-	TRBJ1-4	TRBV6-5	CASSYNGGEKLFF
once	TRBJ2-7	TRBV6-6	CASSYSRRAEQYF
-	TRBJ1-1	TRBV7-6	CASSLFVGNEAFF
-	TRBJ1-1	TRBV4-1	CASSQVAPNTEAFF
-	TRBJ1-5	TRBV7-6	CASSLGVGQPQHF
-	TRBJ1-1	TRBV10-3	CATGTGTLNTEAFF
-	TRBJ2-3	TRBV19	CASSTLSPDTQYF
-	TRBJ1-2	TRBV5-1	CASSLDRGGPYGYTF
-	TRBJ1-2	TRBV4-1	CASSQDRLRYGYTF
-	TRBJ1-2	TRBV16	CASSQSGQAGYTF
-	TRBJ1-2	TRBV6-5	CASSYSTQGSYGYTF
-	TRBJ1-1	TRBV2	CASSVIGGGLEAFF
-	TRBJ2-1	TRBV7-2	CASSLSPSPYNEQFF
-	TRBJ2-2	TRBV12-5	CASGSRGPGELFF
-	TRBJ2-7	TRBV12-5	CASGLASGTSGGHSYEQYF
-	TRBJ2-1	TRBV9	CASSVTSGGFYNEQFF
-	TRBJ2-2	TRBV11-3	CASSLGRGHDGELFF
-	TRBJ1-1	TRBV19	CASSPIQGGAFF
-	TRBJ2-7	TRBV12-5	CASGLVRDRGRYEQYF
-	TRBJ2-1	TRBV21-1	CASSIPPLGPGSYNEQFF
-	TRBJ2-1	TRBV2	CASSGDSRGEQFF
-	TRBJ2-5	TRBV6-5	CASSYQETQYF
once	TRBJ2-3	TRBV18	CASSALAFADTQYF
-	TRBJ1-2	TRBV9	CASSASPTRLLDGYTF
few	TRBJ2-2	TRBV19	CASGTGGTTGELFF
-	TRBJ1-2	TRBV6-1	CASSEPGKDNGYTF
-	TRBJ1-3	TRBV7-9	CASSRRTSSGNTIYF
-	TRBJ2-6	TRBV2	CASSVPAGANVLTF
-	TRBJ2-7	TRBV19	CASSIAQVDYEQYF
-	TRBJ2-5	TRBV2	CASIGGLGEQYF
-	TRBJ2-1	TRBV15	CATRKESSYNEQFF
-	TRBJ1-4	TRBV6-5	CASSQGGRASEKLFF
-	TRBJ1-5	TRBV18	CASSPGRTGNNQPQHF
-	TRBJ2-1	TRBV5-1	CASSWDSYNEQFF
-	TRBJ2-7	TRBV4-1	CASSHPFRDRGHEQYF
-	TRBJ1-5	TRBV2	CASAGTDSNQPQHF
once	TRBJ2-3	TRBV5-6	CASSQRGGLVPRTDTQYF
few	TRBJ2-6	TRBV6-5	CASRIGTTFVLTF
-	TRBJ2-5	TRBV7-9	CASRRVGGGETQYF
once	TRBJ2-7	TRBV29-1	CSVAGQSYEQYF
-	TRBJ2-7	TRBV14	CASRAGGGTAYEQYF
-	TRBJ1-3	TRBV5-1	CASSSSLSSGNTIYF
-	TRBJ1-1	TRBV7-7	CASSLTVNTEAFF
-	TRBJ1-2	TRBV25-1	CASSEYGTETNYGYTF
-	TRBJ2-5	TRBV5-1	CASSGTGGAGETQYF
-	TRBJ2-7	TRBV5-1	CASSLSGQPRSSYEQYF
-	TRBJ2-7	TRBV6-5	CASSSGTSGGEQYF